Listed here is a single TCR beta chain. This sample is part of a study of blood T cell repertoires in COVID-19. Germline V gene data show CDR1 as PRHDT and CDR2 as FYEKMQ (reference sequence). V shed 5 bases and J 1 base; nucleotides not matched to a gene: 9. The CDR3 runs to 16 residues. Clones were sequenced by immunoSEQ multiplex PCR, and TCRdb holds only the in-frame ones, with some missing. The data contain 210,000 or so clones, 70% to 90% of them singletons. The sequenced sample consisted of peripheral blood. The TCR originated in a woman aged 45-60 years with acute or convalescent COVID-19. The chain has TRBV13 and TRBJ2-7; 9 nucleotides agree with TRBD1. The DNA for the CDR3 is TGTGCCAGCAGCCCTTTAGGGGGACAGGGATCCTACGAGCAGTACTTC. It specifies CASSPLGGQGSYEQYF.